This T cell receptor (beta chain) was retrieved from a study of shared clonotypes between healthy human individuals. The overall study: The study used three CD4 naive, three CD4 memory, two CD8 naive and one CD8 memory plate per donor.

Roughly 200 ng DNA, around 30,000 T cell genomes, went into each sorted-subset replicate PCR. The repertoire was sequenced with immunoSEQ multiplex PCR; TCRdb's copy has only in-frame clones and lacks some. This sample has roughly 2,000,000 clones; 85% to 95% occur once, and the top ten carry around 1.2%. The V and J ends lost 3 bases and 2 bases respectively, with 10 bases between them. This CDR3 contains 15 residues. Germline CDR1 reads LNHDA; CDR2 reads SQIVND (reference sequence). Positively selected for CCR7, the CD45RO-negative cells used as naive CD8 cells excluded terminally differentiated effector memory CD45RA+ cells. Regarding this clone: Its antigen remains unknown.

The study's findings and limits: Clonotype sharing among donors likely depends on sequencing depth. Represented diversity, genetic and exposure-history alike, was limited by few donors.

The rearrangement links TRBV19 to TRBJ2-2; D ambiguous. The TCR sequence derives from a man aged 18-30 years in good health. The sequenced sample consisted of naive CD8+ T cells sorted from blood. The CDR3 is CASSIEQINTGELFF. The CDR3 region has the DNA TGTGCCAGTAGTATCGAACAGATAAACACCGGGGAGCTGTTTTTT.